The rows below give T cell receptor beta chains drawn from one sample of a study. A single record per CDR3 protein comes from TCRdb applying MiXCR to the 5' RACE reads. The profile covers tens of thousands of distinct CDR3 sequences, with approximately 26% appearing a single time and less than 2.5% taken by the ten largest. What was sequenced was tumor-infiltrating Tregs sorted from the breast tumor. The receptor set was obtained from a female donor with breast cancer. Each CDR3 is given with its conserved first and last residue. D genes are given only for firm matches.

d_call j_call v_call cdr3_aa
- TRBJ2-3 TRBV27 CASSPHHAVGTDTQYF
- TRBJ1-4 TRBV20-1 CSAPHGGSSNEKLFF
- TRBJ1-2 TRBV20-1 CSGSGRGGYGYTF
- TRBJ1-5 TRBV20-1 CSASIRFSNQPQHF
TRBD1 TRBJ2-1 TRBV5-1 CASSKLRDRVKNEQFF
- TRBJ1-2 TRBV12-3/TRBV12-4 CASSFPDYGYTF
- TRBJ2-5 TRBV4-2 CASSQDYGGGETQYF
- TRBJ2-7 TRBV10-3 CAISESTRQGGEQYF
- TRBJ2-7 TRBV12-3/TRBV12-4 CASTGVRDSYEQYF
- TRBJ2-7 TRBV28 CASSLDGADYEQYF
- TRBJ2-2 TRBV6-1 CASSEGSGGGELFF
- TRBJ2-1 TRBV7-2 CASSPPGVSGNEQFF
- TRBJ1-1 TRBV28 CASSPTWAGATEAFF
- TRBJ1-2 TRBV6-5 CASSRAPWGGYTF
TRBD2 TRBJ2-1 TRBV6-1 CASSKRESSYNEQFF
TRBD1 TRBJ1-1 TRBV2 CASRQQGANTEAFF
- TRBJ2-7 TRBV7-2 CASSLPHFEQYF
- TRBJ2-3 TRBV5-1 CASRLASTDTQYF
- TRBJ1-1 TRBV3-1 CASSQGSQMNTEAFF
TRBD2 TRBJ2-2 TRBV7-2 CASSPLAGVPGGELFF
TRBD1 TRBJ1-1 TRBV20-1 CSARGGTGGITEAFF
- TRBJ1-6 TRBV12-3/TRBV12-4 CASSFNWGGSPLHF
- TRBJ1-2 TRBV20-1 CSAISTGFGYGYTF
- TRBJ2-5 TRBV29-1 CSVGSRETQYF
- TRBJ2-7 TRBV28 CASSGAYEQYF
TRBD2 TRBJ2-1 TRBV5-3 CARSLGWTSGRRYNEQFF
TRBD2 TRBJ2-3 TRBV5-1 CASSLTGLADTQYF
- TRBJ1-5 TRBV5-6 CASSLAGVGPQHF
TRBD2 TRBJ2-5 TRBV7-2 CASSAGLAGTQYF
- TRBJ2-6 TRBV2 CASSERLGRSGANVLTF
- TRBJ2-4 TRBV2 CASSEEGRLNIQYF
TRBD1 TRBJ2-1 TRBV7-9 CASSIGTGGYNEQFF
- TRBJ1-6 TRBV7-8 CASSLEPQGYNSPLHF
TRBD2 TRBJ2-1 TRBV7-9 CASSYLAGEQFF
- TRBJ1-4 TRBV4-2 CASSQDSEGRNEKLFF
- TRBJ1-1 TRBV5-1 CASSLTGRAKDTEAFF
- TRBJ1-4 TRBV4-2 CASSQDIATNEKLFF
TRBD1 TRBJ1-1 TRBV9 CASSPLTGVDTVAFF
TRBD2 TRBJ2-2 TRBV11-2 CASSPFSSGIAGELYF
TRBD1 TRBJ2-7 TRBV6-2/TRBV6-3 CASTQSGTGGEQYF
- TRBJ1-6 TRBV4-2 CASSQGDGHEQNSPLHF
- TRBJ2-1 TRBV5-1 CASRTLGQGTNEQFF
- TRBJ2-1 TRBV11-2 CASSYFSTRSPEQFF
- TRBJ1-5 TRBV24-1 CATSVGVGNQPQHF
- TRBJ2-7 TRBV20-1 CSASSPRTYEQYF
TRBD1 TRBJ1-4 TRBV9 CASSVVQGAFLMDEKLFF
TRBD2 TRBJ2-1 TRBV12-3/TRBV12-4 CASTRRGGKGDEQFF
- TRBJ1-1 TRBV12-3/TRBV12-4 CASSLERNTEAFF
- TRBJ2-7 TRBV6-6 CASSYPEPGRSSDEQYF
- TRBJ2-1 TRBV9 CASSVGSLGNNEQFF
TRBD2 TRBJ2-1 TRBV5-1 CASSLVSSGGADEQFF
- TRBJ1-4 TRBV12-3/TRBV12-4 CASRVGTSNEKLFF
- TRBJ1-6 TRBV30 CAWSVAQVAYNSPLHF
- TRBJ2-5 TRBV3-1 CASSQTTASRETQYF